The 17 T cell receptor beta chains below come from one sample, sequenced in a study of blood T cell repertoires in COVID-19. Sequencing was performed with immunoSEQ multiplex PCR; in TCRdb, only in-frame clones are kept and a portion is missing. Of about 120,000 clones detected, 79% appear once; the ten largest clones hold about 40%. Sequencing was performed on peripheral blood. These receptor sequences come from a middle-aged man with active or convalescent COVID-19.

The rearrangement uses TRBV5-6 and TRBJ2-7; D might be TRBD1 (6 bases). Trimming shortened V by 5 bases and J by 0 bases, and 18 bases separated the two germline ends. The germline V gene has CDR1 SGHDT and CDR2 YYEEEE. CDR3 size: 16 residues. In DNA form, the CDR3 reads TGTGCCAGCAGGGGGAGCCATCAGGGGAGCTCCTACGAGCAGTACTTC. This sequence encodes CASRGSHQGSSYEQYF.

This chain uses TRBV6-1 with TRBJ1-4; D is undetermined. Looked up from germline, CDR1 is MNHNS and CDR2 is SASEGT. The CDR3 is 14 residues long. V lost 2 bases to trimming and J lost 7 bases, with 11 bases between them. The CDR3 region is CASSEIISREKLFF. The CDR3 DNA reads as TGTGCCAGCAGTGAAATAATTAGTCGTGAAAAACTGTTTTTT.

This chain connects TRBV2 to TRBJ1-1; D unclear. Per the germline V gene, CDR1 is SNHLY and CDR2 is FYNNEI. V lost 2 bases and J lost 3, with 10 bases in between. The CDR3 runs 14 residues. CDR3 nucleotides: TGTGCCAGCAGTGAAAACAGAAAGTACACTGAAGCTTTCTTT. This sequence encodes CASSENRKYTEAFF.

The J gene is TRBJ2-7, the V gene TRBV2, with 9 bases aligning to TRBD1. J gave up 5 bases and V 6 bases, and 11 bases lay outside the gene matches. Per the germline V gene, CDR1 is SNHLY and CDR2 is FYNNEI. The CDR3 has 15 residues. As DNA, the CDR3 is TGTGCCAGCAGCCAGGACAGGGGTAGTTCCAACGAGCAGTACTTC. It encodes CASSQDRGSSNEQYF. The variable domain in full, completed from reference TRBV2 and TRBJ2-7, reads EPEVTQTPSHQVTQMGQEVILRCVPISNHLYFYWYRQILGQKVEFLVSFYNNEISEKSEIFDDQFSVERPDGSNFTLKIRSTKLEDSAMYFCASSQDRGSSNEQYFGPGTRLTVT.

This clone was recorded only once. This sequence joins TRBV30 and TRBJ2-7; no clear D. The CDR3 spans 13 residues. Looked up from germline, CDR1 is GTSNPN and CDR2 is SVGIG (reference sequence). V dropped 0 bases and J dropped 2 bases, with 8 bases sitting between them. CDR3 bases: TGTGCCTGGAGTGTACAACCGCCCTACGAGCAGTACTTC. Translated: CAWSVQPPYEQYF.

The V gene is TRBV30, the J gene TRBJ2-5; D is uncertain. The V and J ends lost 2 bases and 7 bases respectively, with 8 bases between them. The V gene's germline CDR1 is GTSNPN and CDR2 SVGIG (reference sequence). CDR3 length: 11 residues. CDR3 sequence: CAWSQAGTQYF. In DNA, the CDR3 is TGTGCCTGGAGTCAAGCCGGGACCCAGTACTTC.

This rearrangement joins TRBV19 to TRBJ1-2; 9 nucleotides line up with TRBD1. CDR1 and CDR2 (germline): LNHDA, SQIVND (reference sequence). This CDR3 is built from 14 residues. The trim removed 9 bases at V and 8 bases at J, leaving 13 bases unmatched. The CDR3 region is CASNPGQGSRGYTF. The DNA for the CDR3 is TGTGCCAGCAATCCGGGACAGGGTAGTCGGGGCTACACCTTC.

This clone was seen just once. The gene calls are TRBV24-1 and TRBJ1-2; D is uncertain. From germline, CDR1 is KGHDR and CDR2 SFDVKD. V lost 1 base and J 4 bases, leaving 6 bases between the germline ends. CDR3 length: 13 amino acids. The CDR3 sequence is CATSDLASYGYTF. The CDR3 nucleotides read TGTGCCACCAGTGATTTAGCCTCCTATGGCTACACCTTC.

The V and J genes are TRBV28 and TRBJ1-6; D unresolved. Trimming left V 5 bases short and J 8 bases short, with 7 bases between. The CDR3 is made up of 12 amino acids. From germline, CDR1 is MDHEN and CDR2 SYDVKM. The CDR3: CASSTSDSPLHF. The CDR3 nucleotides read TGTGCCAGCAGTACATCTGATTCACCCCTCCACTTT.

The chain links TRBV27 to TRBJ2-1, with D possibly matching TRBD1 (5 bases). This CDR3 has 13 residues. Germline V gives CDR1 MNHEY, CDR2 SMNVEV (reference sequence). V lost 0 bases, J lost 15 bases, and 15 bases lay in between. The CDR3: CASSLSKGPGVFF. DNA for the CDR3: TGTGCCAGCAGTTTATCAAAGGGGCCAGGCGTGTTCTTC.

The chain employs TRBV30 and TRBJ2-4; possible D gene TRBD1, 8 bases. CDR1 is GTSNPN, CDR2 SVGIG, per germline (reference sequence). This CDR3 region has 16 residues. V was trimmed by 2 bases and J by 1 base, leaving 15 bases between them. The CDR3 sequence is CAWSNTGGDAKNIQYF. The CDR3, as DNA: TGTGCCTGGAGTAACACAGGGGGGGACGCCAAAAACATTCAGTACTTC. The entire variable domain, with the rest obtained from reference TRBV30 and TRBJ2-4, is as follows: SQTIHQWPATLVQPVGSPLSLECTVEGTSNPNLYWYRQAAGRGLQLLFYSVGIGQISSEVPQNLSASRPQDRQFILSSKKLLLSDSGFYLCAWSNTGGDAKNIQYFGAGTRLSVL.

This clone was recorded a few times. The chain employs TRBV7-9 and TRBJ2-5; 8 nucleotides agree with TRBD2. The trim removed 8 bases at V and 5 bases at J, leaving 16 bases unmatched. The CDR3 extends over 16 amino acids. Germline V gene data show CDR1 as SEHNR and CDR2 as FQNEAQ (reference sequence). The CDR3 protein is CASFLSAGALGETQYF. CDR3 in DNA: TGTGCCAGCTTCCTCTCAGCGGGGGCCTTAGGGGAGACCCAGTACTTC. The whole variable domain, remainder taken from reference TRBV7-9 and TRBJ2-5, is DTGVSQNPRHKITKRGQNVTFRCDPISEHNRLYWYRQTLGQGPEFLTYFQNEAQLEKSRLLSDRFSAERPKGSFSTLEIQRTEQGDSAMYLCASFLSAGALGETQYFGPGTRLLVL.

The sample holds a few counts of this clone. The chain employs TRBV27 and TRBJ2-7; 8 bases are a match to TRBD2. V was clipped by 11 bases and J by 6 bases; unmatched bases: 6. Germline values: CDR1 MNHEY, CDR2 SMNVEV (reference sequence). The CDR3 is 11 residues long. Here the CDR3 reads CAAGLVSEQYF. The CDR3 nucleotides read TGTGCCGCGGGACTAGTTTCCGAGCAGTACTTC.

The V call is TRBV7-2, the J call TRBJ2-1, with 11 bases that match TRBD2. Germline lookup yields CDR1 SGHTA and CDR2 FQGNSA. Trimming cost V 5 bases and J 6 bases; bases outside gene matches: 6. The CDR3 runs 15 residues. The CDR3, as DNA: TGTGCCAGCAGCACTAGCGGGGGTATGGGCAATGAGCAGTTCTTC. This gives the protein CASSTSGGMGNEQFF.

The chain links TRBV5-4 to TRBJ1-1, with 7 nucleotides matching TRBD1. The CDR3 extends over 15 amino acids. After removal of 2 bases from V and 1 base from J, the junction contained 5 bases not matched to a gene. Germline CDR1 and CDR2: SGHNT and YYREEE (reference sequence). In DNA, the CDR3 is TGTGCCAGCAGCTTCCCCAGGGGGGAGAACACTGAAGCTTTCTTT. Translation gives CASSFPRGENTEAFF. Based on the CDR3 plus reference TRBV5-4 and TRBJ1-1, the full variable domain is ETGVTQSPTHLIKTRGQQVTLRCSSQSGHNTVSWYQQALGQGPQFIFQYYREEENGRGNFPPRFSGLQFPNYSSELNVNALELDDSALYLCASSFPRGENTEAFFGQGTRLTVV.

The genes are TRBV9 and TRBJ2-7, with D perhaps matching TRBD2 (6 bases). Germline V CDR1 and CDR2: SGDLS, YYNGEE. CDR3 length: 14 residues. Trimming stripped 4 bases from V and 3 bases from J, with 14 bases between. The CDR3 nucleotides are TGTGCCAGCAGCCTCCGGGGGAACCTCTACGAGCAGTACTTC. Its translation is CASSLRGNLYEQYF.

The chain employs TRBV6-5 and TRBJ2-7; 8 nucleotides match TRBD1. The V gene's germline CDR1 is MNHEY and CDR2 SVGAGI. J was trimmed by 2 bases and V by 6 bases; bases with no gene match: 6. The CDR3 is 14 residues long. The CDR3 DNA reads as TGTGCCAGCAGCCGGTACAGGGGGACCTACGAGCAGTACTTC. Protein: CASSRYRGTYEQYF.